The 15 T cell receptor beta chains reported below all come from one sample, sequenced in a study of technical replicates of blood from four donors. Sequenced by immunoSEQ multiplex PCR; TCRdb stores in-frame clones only, minus some. The table includes about 50,000 clones, roughly 95% detected once. Sample: T cells isolated from PBMCs. The origin of the receptors is a human donor in good health.

This chain links TRBV5-1 with TRBJ1-1; maybe TRBD1 (6 bases). The CDR3 loop spans 15 amino acids. The germline V and J ends were trimmed by 4 bases and 3 bases, with 16 bases remaining between them. CDR1 is SGHRS, CDR2 YFSETQ, per germline. The CDR3 coding sequence is TGCGCCAGCAGCGGGATTTTGTCAGGGGACACTGAAGCTTTCTTT. Amino acids: CASSGILSGDTEAFF.

The chain links TRBV28 to TRBJ2-1; D gene uncertain. The V and J ends lost 3 bases and 7 bases respectively, with 4 bases between them. This CDR3 comprises 11 residues. CDR1 is MDHEN, CDR2 SYDVKM, per germline. The CDR3 reads CASSFINEQFF. CDR3 DNA sequence: TGTGCCAGCAGTTTTATAAATGAGCAGTTCTTC. The variable domain in full, with the rest retrieved from reference TRBV28 and TRBJ2-1, is DVKVTQSSRYLVKRTGEKVFLECVQDMDHENMFWYRQDPGLGLRLIYFSYDVKMKEKGDIPEGYSVSREKKERFSLILESASTNQTSMYLCASSFINEQFFGPGTRLTVL.

CDR3 DNA: TGCGCCAGCAGCGGACTAGCGGGAGGGATGACAGATACGCAGTATTTT. Translation gives CASSGLAGGMTDTQYF. This chain joins TRBV5-1 and TRBJ2-3; 15 nucleotides agree with TRBD2. Germline V gene data show CDR1 as SGHRS and CDR2 as YFSETQ. The trim removed 4 bases at V and 3 bases at J, leaving 3 bases unmatched. The CDR3 consists of 16 residues.

This clone is a singleton in its sample. The chain employs TRBV4-3 and TRBJ2-1; perhaps TRBD1 as D (5 bases). The CDR3 runs to 12 residues. Germline CDR1 and CDR2: LGHNA and YSLEER. The germline V and J ends were trimmed by 3 bases and 10 bases, with 10 bases remaining between them. CDR3 bases: TGCGCCAGCAGCCAGGTTGGGGCAGAGCAGTTCTTC. This codes for CASSQVGAEQFF.

The genes are TRBV5-1 and TRBJ1-2, with a weak D call TRBD1 (5 bases). The germline V gene encodes CDR1 SGHRS and CDR2 YFSETQ. This CDR3 is built from 13 residues. Trimming took off 0 bases at V and 9 bases at J, with 12 bases between the two ends. The CDR3 loop is CASSLDRNARYTF. CDR3 DNA sequence: TGCGCCAGCAGCTTGGACAGGAATGCGCGCTACACCTTC.

This chain's CDR3 is CASSLSGNGGTDTQYF. The CDR3 bases are TGTGCCAGCAGCTTATCCGGGAACGGGGGCACAGATACGCAGTATTTT. V gene TRBV7-2 combines with J gene TRBJ2-3; D possibly corresponds to TRBD2 (5 bases). Per the germline V gene, CDR1 is SGHTA and CDR2 is FQGNSA. The CDR3 covers 16 residues. Deletions cut 2 bases from V and 1 base from J, with 13 bases between.

This chain connects TRBV29-1 to TRBJ1-2; D is uncertain. The CDR3 is made up of 12 amino acids. The germline gives CDR1 SQVTM, CDR2 ANQGSEA. V was clipped by 1 base and J by 8 bases, with 11 bases between them. CDR3 in amino acids: CSVEGLREGYTF. DNA for the CDR3: TGCAGCGTTGAAGGGTTAAGGGAGGGCTACACCTTC.

The CDR3 sequence: CASSSTGGKNTGELFF. CDR3 nucleotides: TGTGCCAGCAGCTCGACAGGGGGCAAGAACACCGGGGAGCTGTTTTTT. The rearrangement links TRBV7-9 to TRBJ2-2; TRBD1 aligns across 10 bases. The CDR3 loop spans 16 amino acids. After removal of 4 bases from V and 1 base from J, the junction contained 3 bases not matched to a gene. Looked up from germline, CDR1 is SEHNR and CDR2 is FQNEAQ (reference sequence).

This clone was seen only a few times. J is TRBJ1-1 and V is TRBV6-1, with D hard to call. This CDR3 spans 14 amino acids. Germline values: CDR1 MNHNS, CDR2 SASEGT. V was trimmed by 2 bases and J by 0 bases, leaving 7 bases between them. The CDR3 loop reads CASSEKAVNTEAFF. The CDR3 DNA reads TGTGCCAGCAGTGAAAAGGCGGTGAACACTGAAGCTTTCTTT.

V and J are TRBV6-5 and TRBJ1-1; D is undetermined. Trimming took 5 bases from V and 1 from J, leaving 14 bases between them. This CDR3 has 15 residues. CDR1 and CDR2 from the germline V gene are MNHEY and SVGAGI. The CDR3 sequence is CASSQTPSENTEAFF. CDR3 nucleotide sequence: TGTGCCAGCAGTCAAACGCCGTCAGAGAACACTGAAGCTTTCTTT.

V gene TRBV19 combines with J gene TRBJ1-4; TRBD1 matches 7 bases. This CDR3 has 15 amino acids. J was trimmed by 5 bases and V by 5 bases; bases with no gene match: 8. Germline values: CDR1 LNHDA, CDR2 SQIVND (reference sequence). The CDR3 nucleotides are TGTGCCAGTAGTCTCACCGGGACAGTAAATGAAAAACTGTTTTTT. This gives the protein CASSLTGTVNEKLFF.

In DNA form, the CDR3 reads TGTGCCAGCATCTTGACAGGGGGGATTCCCTCCTACGAGCAGTACTTC. This sequence encodes CASILTGGIPSYEQYF. The chain carries TRBV27 and TRBJ2-7; 9 positions match TRBD1. CDR1 and CDR2 from the germline V gene are MNHEY and SMNVEV (reference sequence). This CDR3 contains 16 residues. Trimming took 7 bases from V and 0 from J; bases not matched to a gene: 10.

The chain recombines TRBV7-9 with TRBJ1-2; D possibly corresponds to TRBD1 (5 bases). V lost 8 bases, J lost 4 bases, and 17 bases lay in between. The CDR3 is 14 amino acids. Germline-derived CDR1 and CDR2 are SEHNR and FQNEAQ (reference sequence). The CDR3 DNA sequence: TGTGCCAGCTCCTATGCGGGGGGAAGCTATGGCTACACCTTC. It codes for CASSYAGGSYGYTF.

J is TRBJ2-3 and V is TRBV9; TRBD2 aligns across 8 bases. CDR3 length: 16 residues. Trimming cost V 0 bases and J 4 bases; bases outside gene matches: 7. Germline assignment: CDR1 SGDLS and CDR2 YYNGEE. CDR3 nucleotide sequence: TGTGCCAGCAGCGTAGCGGCGGGAGGTATCGCAGATACGCAGTATTTT. It specifies CASSVAAGGIADTQYF.

V usage is TRBV30 and J usage is TRBJ2-2; 10 bases map to TRBD2. Trimming removed 8 bases from V and 4 bases from J; junction bases left unmatched: 16. Germline V gene lookup returns CDR1 GTSNPN and CDR2 SVGIG (reference sequence). This CDR3 is 17 amino acids long. CDR3 in amino acids: CAGPLSGRADGTGELFF. Here the CDR3 DNA reads TGTGCCGGTCCTTTAAGCGGGAGGGCCGACGGCACCGGGGAGCTGTTTTTT.